These 20 T cell receptor beta chains originate from one sample sequenced in a study of T cell responses to AZD1222 COVID-19 vaccine. Generated by immunoSEQ multiplex PCR, the TCRdb table keeps only in-frame clones and is missing some. The sample lists about 170,000 clones, around 90% occurring once. The sample was peripheral blood, taken 28 days after the second dose of the MenACWY control vaccine. The receptors stem from an adult who received the MenACWY meningococcal vaccine as a control.

The V gene is TRBV5-4, the J gene TRBJ1-1, with TRBD1 as a possible D gene (6 bases). Trimming took 0 bases from V and 7 from J, leaving 16 bases between them. The CDR3 is made up of 15 amino acids. Germline V gives CDR1 SGHNT, CDR2 YYREEE (reference sequence). For the CDR3, the DNA is TGTGCCAGCAGCTTGGAGGTTTACAGGGAGGGTGAAGCTTTCTTT. As protein: CASSLEVYREGEAFF. Full variable domain (outside the CDR3, taken from reference TRBV5-4 and TRBJ1-1): ETGVTQSPTHLIKTRGQQVTLRCSSQSGHNTVSWYQQALGQGPQFIFQYYREEENGRGNFPPRFSGLQFPNYSSELNVNALELDDSALYLCASSLEVYREGEAFFGQGTRLTVV.

This rearrangement joins TRBV25-1 to TRBJ2-1, with no clear D. V lost 2 bases and J lost 4, with 12 bases in between. Germline assignment: CDR1 MGHDK and CDR2 SYGVNS. The CDR3 loop spans 15 amino acids. This CDR3 is CASSESRAPYNEQFF. CDR3 DNA: TGTGCCAGCAGTGAAAGTCGAGCTCCATACAATGAGCAGTTCTTC. The complete variable domain, with remaining parts taken from reference TRBV25-1 and TRBJ2-1, reads EADIYQTPRYLVIGTGKKITLECSQTMGHDKMYWYQQDPGMELHLIHYSYGVNSTEKGDLSSESTVSRIRTEHFPLTLESARPSHTSQYLCASSESRAPYNEQFFGPGTRLTVL.

The genes are TRBV5-1 and TRBJ1-2; maybe TRBD1 (6 bases). The germline V gene encodes CDR1 SGHRS and CDR2 YFSETQ. Trimming stripped 4 bases from V and 5 bases from J, with 12 bases between. The length of the CDR3 is 13 residues. This CDR3 is CASSLGGLYGYTF. In DNA form, the CDR3 reads TGCGCCAGCAGCCTGGGGGGCCTATATGGCTACACCTTC. Supplemented by reference TRBV5-1 and TRBJ1-2, the full variable domain reads KAGVTQTPRYLIKTRGQQVTLSCSPISGHRSVSWYQQTPGQGLQFLFEYFSETQRNKGNFPGRFSGRQFSNSRSEMNVSTLELGDSALYLCASSLGGLYGYTFGSGTRLTVV.

The chain recombines TRBV30 with TRBJ1-5, with 7 bases matching TRBD1. Germline CDR1 is GTSNPN and CDR2 is SVGIG (reference sequence). The CDR3 sequence is 17 residues long. V gave up 0 bases and J gave up 0 bases; unmatched junction bases: 8. The CDR3 bases are TGTGCCTGGAGTGTGGGACAGATAATTTATAGCAATCAGCCCCAGCATTTT. It codes for CAWSVGQIIYSNQPQHF. The whole variable domain, filled in from reference TRBV30 and TRBJ1-5, reads SQTIHQWPATLVQPVGSPLSLECTVEGTSNPNLYWYRQAAGRGLQLLFYSVGIGQISSEVPQNLSASRPQDRQFILSSKKLLLSDSGFYLCAWSVGQIIYSNQPQHFGDGTRLSIL.

The chain is built from TRBV27 and TRBJ1-6, with 7 bases fitting TRBD1. V was pared by 5 bases and J by 14 bases, with 12 bases of the junction left unmatched. CDR3 size: 14 residues. Per germline, CDR1 MNHEY and CDR2 SMNVEV (reference sequence). In nucleotides, the CDR3 is TGTGCCAGCAGTCCCTGGGACAGCGGTGAGACCCTCCACTTT. Its translation: CASSPWDSGETLHF.

The V and J genes are TRBV28 and TRBJ1-2; D not certain. Deletions cut 3 bases from V and 3 bases from J, with 17 bases between. Germline lookup yields CDR1 MDHEN and CDR2 SYDVKM. The CDR3 runs 16 residues. The chain's CDR3 is CASSFRGSLEDYGYTF. In nucleotides, the CDR3 is TGTGCCAGCAGTTTTAGAGGGTCTCTAGAAGACTATGGCTACACCTTC.

J is TRBJ1-2 and V is TRBV4-3; D possibly corresponds to TRBD1 (6 bases). Germline CDR1 reads LGHNA; CDR2 reads YSLEER. Trimming left V 3 bases short and J 8 bases short, with 16 bases between. The CDR3 covers 14 residues. CDR3 bases: TGCGCCAGCAGCCACCTTAACAGGGATCGAGGCTACACCTTC. Translating gives CASSHLNRDRGYTF.

The chain links TRBV9 to TRBJ1-2; D is perhaps TRBD1 (6 bases). The germline V gene encodes CDR1 SGDLS and CDR2 YYNGEE. Trimming took 7 bases from V and 2 from J, leaving 9 bases between them. CDR3 size: 12 residues. The CDR3 DNA reads TGTGCCAGCCAGGACAGAAACTATGGCTACACCTTC. It codes for CASQDRNYGYTF.

The rearrangement links TRBV24-1 to TRBJ2-5, with no clear D. Germline V lookup: CDR1 KGHDR, CDR2 SFDVKD. The CDR3 sequence is 16 residues long. V was trimmed by 2 bases and J by 5 bases, leaving 17 bases between them. The CDR3 reads CATSDSVQWSWETQYF. As DNA, the CDR3 is TGTGCCACCAGTGATTCCGTACAGTGGAGTTGGGAGACCCAGTACTTC.

The chain uses TRBV5-1 and TRBJ2-1, with TRBD2 matching over 7 bases. This CDR3 is 17 amino acids long. From germline, CDR1 is SGHRS and CDR2 YFSETQ. J lost 0 bases, V lost 0 bases, and 6 bases had no gene match. CDR3 DNA sequence: TGCGCCAGCAGCTTGGTACCGGCGGGAGTCTCCTACAATGAGCAGTTCTTC. Translated, it gives CASSLVPAGVSYNEQFF.

V is TRBV3-1 (or the pseudogene TRBV3-2) and J is TRBJ1-3; the D gene is possibly TRBD1 (6 bases). This CDR3 has 14 residues. V shed 2 bases and J shed 2 bases, with 7 bases lying between them. Germline V gives CDR1 LGHDT, CDR2 YNNKEL (reference sequence). CDR3 sequence (DNA): TGTGCCAGCAGCCAACAGGGGACTGGAAACACCATATATTTT. Encoded protein: CASSQQGTGNTIYF.

This chain uses TRBV13 with TRBJ2-7, with D perhaps matching TRBD1 or TRBD2 (5 bases each). In germline, CDR1 is PRHDT, CDR2 FYEKMQ (reference sequence). The V end lost 4 bases, the J end lost 7 bases, and 17 bases lay between the germline ends. The CDR3 contains 14 residues. The CDR3 loop reads CASSSRDGSWEQYF. In nucleotides, the CDR3 is TGTGCCAGCAGCTCCCGGGACGGCTCGTGGGAGCAGTACTTC.

The chain has TRBV6-5 and TRBJ1-1, with D possibly matching TRBD1 (6 bases). Germline lookup yields CDR1 MNHEY and CDR2 SVGAGI. V was clipped by 3 bases and J by 0 bases, with 11 bases between them. CDR3 length: 15 amino acids. The chain's CDR3 is CASSYSGHLNTEAFF. As DNA, the CDR3 is TGTGCCAGCAGTTATTCGGGACACCTGAACACTGAAGCTTTCTTT.

The CDR3: CASSNRSSNEKLFF. CDR3 coding DNA: TGTGCCAGTAGTAATCGATCATCGAATGAAAAACTGTTTTTT. The chain couples TRBV19 to TRBJ1-4; D not resolved. The CDR3 runs to 14 residues. Germline V gene data show CDR1 as LNHDA and CDR2 as SQIVND (reference sequence). The ends were cut back, 4 bases at V and 5 bases at J, with 11 bases in the middle.

This clone was seen a single time. V usage is TRBV7-2 and J usage is TRBJ2-5; tentatively, D is TRBD2 (6 bases). The germline gives CDR1 SGHTA, CDR2 FQGNSA. Trimming cost V 3 bases and J 7 bases, with 18 bases left between them. The CDR3 is 15 residues long. For the CDR3, the DNA is TGTGCCAGCAGCTTTGATGCGGGGCGCGTAGGGACCCAGTACTTC. Amino acid sequence: CASSFDAGRVGTQYF.

The chain links TRBV7-2 to TRBJ1-1; D gene uncertain. Germline loops: CDR1 SGHTA, CDR2 FQGNSA. The V end was cut by 4 bases, the J end by 0 bases, with 12 bases between. CDR3 size: 15 residues. CDR3 region: CASSYTGNMNTEAFF. The CDR3 DNA follows: TGTGCCAGCAGCTATACCGGGAACATGAACACTGAAGCTTTCTTT. The whole variable domain, remainder taken from reference TRBV7-2 and TRBJ1-1, is GAGVSQSPSNKVTEKGKDVELRCDPISGHTALYWYRQSLGQGLEFLIYFQGNSAPDKSGLPSDRFSAERTGGSVSTLTIQRTQQEDSAVYLCASSYTGNMNTEAFFGQGTRLTVV.

This clone was seen a few times. The chain links TRBV7-8 to TRBJ2-7, with a weak D call TRBD1 (6 bases). This CDR3 contains 15 residues. The ends were cut back, 6 bases at V and 2 bases at J, with 17 bases in the middle. Germline V gives CDR1 SGHVS, CDR2 FQNEAQ. The CDR3 sequence: CASRSRGTPPYEQYF. In DNA, the CDR3 is TGTGCCAGCAGATCTCGTGGGACACCTCCCTACGAGCAGTACTTC. The whole variable domain, filled in from reference TRBV7-8 and TRBJ2-7, reads GAGVSQSPRYKVAKRGQDVALRCDPISGHVSLFWYQQALGQGPEFLTYFQNEAQLDKSGLPSDRFFAERPEGSVSTLKIQRTQQEDSAVYLCASRSRGTPPYEQYFGPGTRLTVT.

The chain uses TRBV27 and TRBJ2-4, with a weak D call TRBD1 (6 bases). The CDR3 is 15 residues long. Trimming cost V 6 bases and J 0 bases, with 12 bases left between them. Germline loops: CDR1 MNHEY, CDR2 SMNVEV (reference sequence). The CDR3 nucleotides are TGTGCCAGCAGCCGGGACACACTAGCCAAAAACATTCAGTACTTC. Translated: CASSRDTLAKNIQYF.

On this clone itself: At one boundary the junction diverges from the germline segment, which might be a read error. This CDR3 reads CASCESGAGTYNEQFF. CDR3 nucleotide sequence: TGCGCCAGCTGTGAGTCGGGAGCGGGAACCTACAATGAGCAGTTCTTC. The chain is built from TRBV10-1 and TRBJ2-1; 7 positions agree with TRBD2. Germline CDR1 WNHNN, CDR2 SYGVQD (reference sequence). This CDR3 region has 16 residues.

In its sample, this clone was seen a few times. Additional DNA sequences in this sample encode the identical CDR3. The J gene is TRBJ1-5, the V gene TRBV4-1, with D uncertain. V lost 1 base to trimming and J lost 5 bases, with 3 bases between them. The CDR3 length is 12 residues. CDR1 MGHRA and CDR2 YSYEKL come from the germline V gene. CDR3 in amino acids: CASSQGDQPQHF. The DNA of the CDR3 is TGCGCCAGCAGCCAAGGCGATCAGCCCCAGCATTTT.